A selection of T cell receptor beta chains follows, all from one sample in a study of response to subunit inactivated influenza vaccine. TCRdb reprocessed the RT-PCR reads via MiXCR and lists one record per CDR3 protein. The repertoire holds under 550,000 distinct CDR3 sequences, with approximately 7.6% as singletons. The material was PBMCs from blood, obtained less than 30 months after vaccination. Every receptor here comes from a man in his fifties or sixties who received an inactivated influenza vaccine. Each CDR3 is given with its conserved first and last residue. The order of the fields is CDR3 length, D gene, J gene, clone size, V gene, CDR3 DNA, CDR3 protein. A D gene is named only where the DNA matches it firmly. The listing skips clone size in some rows; elsewhere it reads once, few, many or a size class.

15 TRBD2 TRBJ2-1 . TRBV20-1 TGCAGTGTTAGGTCCCTTAGCGGGAGTAGGATTGAGCAGTTCTTC CSVRSLSGSRIEQFF
14 TRBD1 TRBJ1-1 few TRBV7-2 TGTGCCAGCAGCGTACAGGGGCCGGGCGCTGAAGCTTTCTTT CASSVQGPGAEAFF
14 . TRBJ1-5 few TRBV7-2 TGTGCCAGCAGCTTGGAGCAGAGCGTGGCGGCCCAGCATTTT CASSLEQSVAAQHF
15 . TRBJ2-5 few TRBV7-2 TGTGCCAGCAGGCGTACCGGGATACTAAAAGAGACCCAGTACTTC CASRRTGILKETQYF
15 TRBD1 TRBJ2-5 few TRBV6-5 TGTGCCAGCAGTCACGGACAGGGGGGGATGGTAGCCCAGTACTTC CASSHGQGGMVAQYF
15 TRBD2 TRBJ2-7 few TRBV5-1 TGCGCCAGCAGCTTGGGGCCTAGCGGTAACTACGAGCAGTACTTC CASSLGPSGNYEQYF
10 . TRBJ2-7 few TRBV2 TGTGCCATCAAGCAGGGGGAGCAGTACTTC CAIKQGEQYF
14 . TRBJ1-1 few TRBV28 TGTGCCAGCAGTTTATCGGGGGCCGGCACTGAAGCTTTCTTT CASSLSGAGTEAFF
17 TRBD2 TRBJ2-5 few TRBV7-2 TGTGCCAGCAGCTTAGGGAGGACTAGCGGGTATCAAGAGACCCAGTACTTC CASSLGRTSGYQETQYF
16 . TRBJ2-6 . TRBV20-1 TGCAGTGCTAGAGATGTTCCAGGGAGTGGGGCCAACGTCCTGACTTTC CSARDVPGSGANVLTF
14 . TRBJ2-7 many TRBV20-1 TGCAGTGCTAGAGATACCAGTTCCCCCTACGAGCAGTACTTC CSARDTSSPYEQYF
15 TRBD1 TRBJ2-7 . TRBV12-3/TRBV12-4 TGTGCCAGCAGTTACGGGGACAGGGAGACCTACGAGCAGTACTTC CASSYGDRETYEQYF
15 TRBD2 TRBJ2-7 few TRBV7-6 TGTGCCAGCAGCTATGGGACTAGCGGGGCCTACGAGCAGTACTTC CASSYGTSGAYEQYF
14 . TRBJ2-2 few TRBV7-2 TGTGCCAGCAGCTCCCTCCCGAACACCGGGGAGCTGTTTTTT CASSSLPNTGELFF
15 TRBD1 TRBJ1-6 . TRBV7-2 TGTGCCAGGAGCCTCCAGGGACAGGGAGGATCACCCCTCCACTTT CARSLQGQGGSPLHF
15 . TRBJ2-1 many TRBV5-1 TGCGCCAGCAGCTCGACGACCGGCTCCTACAATGAGCAGTTCTTC CASSSTTGSYNEQFF
16 . TRBJ1-6 many TRBV6-2/TRBV6-3 TGTGCCAGCAGTTACTCGAGGGGACGCCTTAATTCACCCCTCCACTTT CASSYSRGRLNSPLHF
8 . TRBJ2-1 many TRBV29-1 TGCAGCGTCAATGAGCAGTTCTTC CSVNEQFF
14 . TRBJ2-3 many TRBV6-4 TGTGCCAGTATTAGCCCGTCCATGGTCGATACGCAGTATTTT CASISPSMVDTQYF
16 . TRBJ2-1 many TRBV3-1 TGTGCCAGCAGCCAAGTTGGGGCGCCCTCCTACAATGAGCAGTTCTTC CASSQVGAPSYNEQFF
15 . TRBJ1-1 . TRBV4-1 TGCGCCAGCAGCCAAGTTGGCCGGGTTAACACTGAAGCTTTCTTT CASSQVGRVNTEAFF
12 . TRBJ1-5 many TRBV6-6 TGTGCCAGCAGTCGGGTCGGGCAGCCCCAGCATTTT CASSRVGQPQHF
15 TRBD1 TRBJ1-4 few TRBV29-1 TGCAGCGTTGAAGAGAAGGACAGGATTAATGAAAAACTGTTTTTT CSVEEKDRINEKLFF
15 TRBD2 TRBJ2-1 . TRBV12-3/TRBV12-4 TGTGCCAGCAGTGATAAGGGAGGGCGTAGGTATGAGCAGTTCTTC CASSDKGGRRYEQFF
13 . TRBJ1-1 few TRBV7-2 TGTGCCAGCAGTCCGGAGCGGAACACTGAAGCTTTCTTT CASSPERNTEAFF
14 TRBD2 TRBJ2-7 . TRBV5-1 TGCGCCTCCAAGCCATGGGGGGGTACCTACGAGCAGTACTTC CASKPWGGTYEQYF
13 TRBD2 TRBJ2-1 few TRBV7-3 TGTGCCAGCAGCTCCTCTAGCGGGAGTACCCAGTTCTTC CASSSSSGSTQFF
15 . TRBJ1-1 few TRBV6-1 TGTGCCAGCAGTGTAGGCAGGGCGATGAACACTGAAGCTTTCTTT CASSVGRAMNTEAFF
16 TRBD2 TRBJ2-1 . TRBV5-1 TGCGCCAGCAGCTTGGCCGGAGCGGGGGGAGGGGGTGAGCAGTTCTTC CASSLAGAGGGGEQFF
15 TRBD1 TRBJ2-5 many TRBV5-1 TGCGCCAGCAGCCCAGGACAGGGGGTACAAGAGACCCAGTACTTC CASSPGQGVQETQYF